Presented here are 15 T cell receptor beta chains from one specimen sequenced in a study of blood T cell repertoires in COVID-19. Data came from immunoSEQ multiplex PCR; TCRdb stores just in-frame clones and leaves some out. This table holds about 59,000 clones, around 91% found once. Material for sequencing was peripheral blood. These receptors all stem from a human donor in a cohort sampled during active COVID-19.

The chain uses TRBV7-6 and TRBJ2-3; the D is unclear. Per the germline V gene, CDR1 is SGHVS and CDR2 is FNYEAQ. This CDR3 is built from 14 residues. The germline V and J ends were trimmed by 1 base and 4 bases, with 9 bases remaining between them. CDR3 protein: CASSLVALADTQYF. The CDR3 bases are TGTGCCAGCAGCTTAGTAGCCCTCGCAGATACGCAGTATTTT.

The genes are TRBV6-2 or TRBV6-3 and TRBJ1-2, with D possibly TRBD1 on 5 matching bases. The CDR3 length is 17 residues. V was pared by 6 bases and J by 1 base, with 21 bases between. Germline CDR1 is MNHEY and CDR2 is SVGEGT. For the CDR3, the DNA is TGTGCCAGCAGCCGGATATCAGGGCCCGGAATTAACTATGGCTACACCTTC. Protein: CASSRISGPGINYGYTF.

This chain connects TRBV7-9 to TRBJ2-7, with TRBD1 matching over 8 bases. The CDR3 loop spans 15 amino acids. The J segment lost 5 bases and the V segment lost 4 bases, leaving 10 bases of the junction unmatched. Germline CDR1 and CDR2: SEHNR and FQNEAQ (reference sequence). CDR3 residues: CASSSQGAQIHEQYF. The CDR3 DNA follows: TGTGCCAGCAGCTCCCAGGGGGCGCAGATCCACGAGCAGTACTTC. The full variable domain, in which reference TRBV7-9 and TRBJ2-7 provide the parts outside the CDR3, is DTGVSQNPRHKITKRGQNVTFRCDPISEHNRLYWYRQTLGQGPEFLTYFQNEAQLEKSRLLSDRFSAERPKGSFSTLEIQRTEQGDSAMYLCASSSQGAQIHEQYFGPGTRLTVT.

This clone was picked up one time. V gene TRBV9 combines with J gene TRBJ1-2, with D hard to call. CDR3 length: 18 residues. Germline CDR1 is SGDLS and CDR2 is YYNGEE. Trimming shortened V by 4 bases and J by 0 bases, and 22 bases separated the two germline ends. This CDR3 is CASSPPRRSGTANYGYTF. The CDR3 DNA reads as TGTGCCAGCAGCCCACCCCGGAGGTCTGGAACGGCTAACTATGGCTACACCTTC.

The chain carries TRBV6-5 and TRBJ2-7; D is possibly TRBD2 (6 bases). V was pared by 6 bases and J by 3 bases, with 12 bases between. This CDR3 comprises 13 residues. Germline V gene sequence: CDR1 MNHEY, CDR2 SVGAGI. The CDR3 DNA follows: TGTGCCAGCAGGCTGGGGGGTGACTACGAGCAGTACTTC. Protein sequence: CASRLGGDYEQYF.

The genes are TRBV2 and TRBJ2-3; the D is unclear. There are 11 residues in the CDR3. Germline V gene data show CDR1 as SNHLY and CDR2 as FYNNEI. Deletions cut 7 bases from V and 4 bases from J, with 6 bases between. CDR3 region: CASKSADTQYF. The CDR3, as DNA: TGTGCCAGCAAGTCGGCAGATACGCAGTATTTT.

V gene TRBV19 combines with J gene TRBJ1-5, with D unclear. Germline-derived CDR1 and CDR2 are LNHDA and SQIVND (reference sequence). This CDR3 is 13 amino acids long. The V and J ends lost 6 bases and 5 bases respectively, with 11 bases between them. CDR3 residues: CASSPDNHQPQHF. DNA for the CDR3: TGTGCCAGTAGCCCAGACAACCATCAGCCCCAGCATTTT.

V and J are TRBV7-3 and TRBJ2-1; 8 bases agree with TRBD1. This CDR3 region has 15 residues. V dropped 5 bases and J dropped 0; count of bases not matched to a gene: 3. Germline loops: CDR1 SGHTA, CDR2 FQGTGA. This CDR3 reads CASSPDRGSYNEQFF. As DNA, the CDR3 is TGTGCCAGCAGCCCTGACAGGGGCTCCTACAATGAGCAGTTCTTC.

The rearrangement links TRBV6-5 to TRBJ2-2; 9 bases map to TRBD1. The CDR3 sequence is 15 residues long. Germline assignment: CDR1 MNHEY and CDR2 SVGAGI. The V segment lost 11 bases and the J segment 0 bases; nucleotides outside the gene matches: 7. CDR3 sequence reads: CAARQGVANTGELFF. CDR3 DNA sequence: TGTGCCGCCAGACAGGGGGTAGCGAACACCGGGGAGCTGTTTTTT.

This clone is categorized as medium-sized. The chain combines TRBV21-1 with TRBJ2-2; the DNA was not used to check the table's D call, TRBD2. TRBV21-1 is tagged as a pseudogene. The CDR3 is made up of 16 amino acids. The DNA for the CDR3 is TGTGCCAGCAGCCAGACTAGCGGGAGTATTGGCGGGGAGCTGTTTTTT. Amino acid sequence: CASSQTSGSIGGELFF.

This clone was seen only once. J is TRBJ2-1 and V is TRBV6-6, with 10 bases lining up with TRBD1. The CDR3 is 15 amino acids. J lost 7 bases, V lost 6 bases, and 9 bases had no gene match. CDR1 MNHNY and CDR2 SVGAGI come from the germline V gene (reference sequence). The CDR3 here is CASRPDRGRENEQFF. Written as DNA, the CDR3 is TGTGCCAGCAGACCAGACAGGGGGCGCGAAAATGAGCAGTTCTTC.

The V gene is TRBV7-9, the J gene TRBJ1-2; TRBD1 agrees at 9 bases. The V gene's germline CDR1 is SEHNR and CDR2 FQNEAQ (reference sequence). The CDR3 sequence is 12 residues long. V was clipped by 3 bases and J by 9 bases; unmatched bases: 2. The CDR3 reads CASSLDRGRYTF. DNA of the CDR3: TGTGCCAGCAGCTTGGACAGGGGTCGCTACACCTTC.

The V and J genes are TRBV28 and TRBJ1-4, with no clear D. Germline lookup yields CDR1 MDHEN and CDR2 SYDVKM. Trimming shortened V by 2 bases and J by 7 bases, and 11 bases separated the two germline ends. The CDR3 consists of 14 residues. CDR3 region: CASSLLPPSEKLFF. CDR3 DNA: TGTGCCAGCAGTTTACTACCCCCGAGTGAAAAACTGTTTTTT.

This chain connects TRBV10-2 to TRBJ2-5, with 8 bases aligning to TRBD2. Germline loops: CDR1 WSHSY, CDR2 SAAADI. Unmatched junction bases numbered 1, after V lost 3 bases and J lost 4 bases. The length of the CDR3 is 13 residues. The CDR3 loop is CASSDGGAETQYF. The CDR3 coding sequence is TGCGCCAGCAGTGACGGGGGGGCAGAGACCCAGTACTTC.

This clone was found a few times. This rearrangement joins TRBV7-8 to TRBJ1-6; no clear D gene. The germline V gene encodes CDR1 SGHVS and CDR2 FQNEAQ. V was shortened by 7 bases and J by 0 bases, with 10 bases between the two germline ends. This CDR3 region has 15 residues. The CDR3 nucleotides read TGTGCCAGCACCGAGGGATCCTCCTATAATTCACCCCTCCACTTT. Its protein product is CASTEGSSYNSPLHF.